The rows below give T cell receptor beta chains drawn from one sample of a study of cytomegalovirus exposure and HLA in healthy donors. Clones were read by immunoSEQ multiplex PCR, and TCRdb kept only the in-frame ones, dropping some. The data show nearly 200,000 clones, around 87% seen once. Sequenced: PBMCs. The source of these receptors is a young man in good health and CMV-seronegative. Each CDR3 is given without its conserved first and last residue.

V: TRBV6-5; J: TRBJ2-4; CDR3: ASTDRAIQY
V: TRBV29-1; J: TRBJ2-5; CDR3: SVGPGGTQY
V: TRBV15; J: TRBJ2-3; CDR3: ATSSATSVENTQY
V: TRBV18; J: TRBJ1-4; CDR3: ASSHRSGGLGEKLF
V: TRBV2; J: TRBJ1-1; CDR3: ASSLGQGVGAF
V: TRBV28; J: TRBJ2-2; CDR3: ASSSAGVVTGELF
V: TRBV28; J: TRBJ2-6; CDR3: ASRDRGNSGANVLT
V: TRBV7-2; J: TRBJ1-4; CDR3: ASAGATNEKLF
V: TRBV6-6; J: TRBJ1-3; CDR3: ASSLQGSDTGNTIY
V: TRBV7-9; J: TRBJ1-5; CDR3: ASSPPGTGNQPQH
V: TRBV6-5; J: TRBJ1-1; CDR3: ASNRGPEAF
V: TRBV28; J: TRBJ2-5; CDR3: ASSPAGGAGQETQY
V: TRBV6-5; J: TRBJ1-2; CDR3: AVRTGNHYGYT
V: TRBV6-5; J: TRBJ2-1; CDR3: ASSANGGWGEQF
V: TRBV29-1; J: TRBJ1-1; CDR3: SVEGTPGGLDTEAF
V: TRBV14; J: TRBJ2-5; CDR3: ASSQRQVLSGETQY
V: TRBV4-3; J: TRBJ2-7; CDR3: ASSKGTGLSYEQY
V: TRBV5-8; J: TRBJ1-2; CDR3: ASSLAAGGANYGYT
V: TRBV5-1; J: TRBJ2-3; CDR3: ASSLGLAGGSTDTQY
V: TRBV4-1; J: .; CDR3: ASSLSSGDPYEQY
V: TRBV28; J: TRBJ1-1; CDR3: ASTPGGRDAF
V: TRBV28; J: TRBJ1-2; CDR3: ASSFEDGYT
V: TRBV4-2; J: TRBJ2-1; CDR3: ASSLPSRDEQF
V: TRBV2; J: TRBJ2-5; CDR3: ASSIGVDQETQY
V: TRBV18; J: TRBJ2-1; CDR3: ASQGTGNLDEQF
V: TRBV6-6; J: TRBJ1-6; CDR3: ASSYSGTGADSPLH
V: TRBV6-5; J: TRBJ2-7; CDR3: ASSPDRGLTYEQY
V: TRBV5-8; J: TRBJ2-7; CDR3: ASSLDDGGNPYEQY
V: TRBV18; J: TRBJ2-1; CDR3: ASSLPTSRGRGAIREQF
V: TRBV6-1; J: TRBJ2-7; CDR3: ASSEASDRGEPYEQY
V: TRBV4-1; J: TRBJ2-7; CDR3: ASSLAGVEQY
V: TRBV6-4; J: TRBJ2-3; CDR3: ASSATSGATDTQY